Listed below are T cell receptor beta chains from one sample, sequenced in a study of T cell responses to AZD1222 COVID-19 vaccine. The repertoire was sequenced with immunoSEQ multiplex PCR; TCRdb's copy has only in-frame clones and lacks some. The table includes around 150,000 clones, over 65% detected once. Sequences were derived from peripheral blood, sampled on day 0 of AZD1222 vaccination. All receptors come from an adult in good health. Both conserved end residues are part of each CDR3.

>TRBV30|TRBJ2-7
CAWSVRGGYEQYF
>TRBV18|TRBJ2-2
CASSRDGELFF
>TRBV11-2|TRBJ1-3
CASSPWAIGGGNTIYF
>TRBV5-4|TRBJ1-1
CASSLDISTEAFF
>TRBV30|TRBJ2-5
CALLAVGGETQYF
>TRBV4-1|TRBJ1-2
CASSQEGSTNYGYTF
>TRBV19|TRBJ1-5
CASSIMGQGASRAQHF
>TRBV6-5|TRBJ2-1
CASSLSGAAYNEQFF
>TRBV3-1/TRBV3-2|TRBJ2-2
CASSQSDRYTGELFF
>TRBV28|TRBJ1-5
CASSLRAQPQHF
>TRBV19|TRBJ2-6
CASSTSSGANVLTF
>TRBV5-1|TRBJ2-1
CASSPTSGYNEQFF
>TRBV7-9|TRBJ2-7
CASSHNGQGSSYEQYF
>TRBV28|TRBJ1-3
CASSLGGSSGNTIYF
>TRBV5-1|TRBJ1-3
CASSLTGGNTIYF
>TRBV27|TRBJ1-1
CASTSLTREAFF
>TRBV6-5|TRBJ1-5
CASSYSRDQPQHF
>TRBV6-5|TRBJ2-7
CASSQRVTSSYEQYF
>TRBV19|TRBJ1-2
CASTTQAVNYGYTF
>TRBV29-1|TRBJ1-1
CSVGGVRNTEAFF
>TRBV5-1|TRBJ2-3
CASSLVKGADTQYF
>TRBV28|TRBJ1-2
CASHTGPGVRGYTF
>TRBV18|TRBJ1-4
CASSPGTTNEKLFF
>TRBV7-8|TRBJ1-5
CASSLRTADSNQPQHF
>TRBV11-2|TRBJ2-1
CASSLGTSYYNEQFF
>TRBV12-3/TRBV12-4|TRBJ1-2
CASSRDSNYGYTF
>TRBV28|TRBJ1-2
CASDARFDYGYTF
>TRBV2|TRBJ2-7
CASKDPTASSYEQYF
>TRBV5-1|TRBJ2-1
CASSLGTRGRATGEQFF
>TRBV4-2|TRBJ2-6
CASSQGGRGTGANVLTF
>TRBV15|TRBJ2-3
CATSTRQGMGTDTQYF
>TRBV3-1/TRBV3-2|TRBJ2-7
CASSPTPGRTYEQYF
>TRBV27|TRBJ2-7
CASSLPPSGGPYEQYF
>TRBV6-1|TRBJ1-3
CASSEGPIYSGNTIYF
>TRBV6-5|TRBJ1-5
CASSHKTGLGQPQHF
>TRBV7-2|TRBJ2-2
CASGRDSANTGELFF
>TRBV12-3/TRBV12-4|TRBJ2-7
CASSFAAEQYF
>TRBV7-3|TRBJ2-5
CASSLGLAGRQETQYF
>TRBV28|TRBJ1-5
CASSSQGPGQPQHF
>TRBV7-6|TRBJ1-3
CASSSRKWENTIYF
>TRBV18|TRBJ1-1
CASSPHPGPNTEAFF
>TRBV5-4|TRBJ1-4
CASSLGRDREKLFF
>TRBV25-1|TRBJ2-6
CASSVGSGANVLTF
>TRBV30|TRBJ2-7
CAWSAPRTGGWYEQYF
>TRBV5-1|TRBJ2-2
CASSSRGNTGELFF
>TRBV3-1/TRBV3-2|TRBJ2-5
CASSLRTSGGVTQYF
>TRBV29-1|TRBJ1-1
CSVGRGGTTEAFF
>TRBV29-1|TRBJ2-7
CSVERPPYEQYF
>TRBV19|TRBJ2-2
CASSSYRENTGELFF
>TRBV28|TRBJ1-1
CASRPRGGALNTEAFF
>TRBV7-8|TRBJ1-1
CASSFSGTGGTEAFF